The clone carrying this TCR beta chain has just one count. This entry belongs to a study of shared clonotypes between healthy human individuals. Unsorted PBMC samples were amplified in replicate PCRs containing around 300 ng DNA, about 30,000 T cell genomes. The assay was immunoSEQ multiplex PCR, and TCRdb's table has in-frame clones only and misses some. Of hundreds of thousands of clones in the sample, 79% were seen once. All of the donors resided in Nashville, Tennessee, and each was a Caucasian adult. The study used 83 million or so PBMCs per unsorted sample for genomic DNA. V was pared by 5 bases and J by 3 bases, with 6 bases of the junction left unmatched. The germline V gene encodes CDR1 SGDLS and CDR2 YYNGEE. The CDR3 length is 14 residues.

Sequenced input: PBMCs. The source of this sequence is a woman aged 40 to 49 in good health. Some clones in this sample may be carry-over from other donors' samples. J is TRBJ2-7 and V is TRBV9, with TRBD2 matching 9 bases. CDR3 nucleotide sequence: TGTGCCAGCAGTGAAAGCGGGAGGTTCTACGAGCAGTACTTC. Translation: CASSESGRFYEQYF.